Listed below are T cell receptor beta chains from one sample, sequenced in a study of OX40 agonist ivuxolimab in advanced cancers. The data were produced by immunoSEQ multiplex PCR, yet TCRdb's version contains in-frame clones alone and is incomplete. The sample carries 30,000 to 40,000 clones, roughly 90% recorded once. Source: CD4+ or CD8+ T cells sorted from blood, taken in a trial of the OX40 agonist ivuxolimab. The receptors here all came from an adult with an advanced solid tumor such as melanoma, head and neck, liver or kidney cancer. Both conserved end residues are part of each CDR3. Fields, in order: clone size, D gene, V gene, J gene, CDR3 DNA, CDR3 protein. A D gene is named only where the DNA matches it firmly. Some rows have no size entry. The others give once, few or many, or a class for an expanded clone.

NA	NA	TRBV10-3	TRBJ1-2	TGTGCCATCAGTGAGCCGCTCGGGGGGGGCCCGCTTAACTATGGCTACACCTTC	CAISEPLGGGPLNYGYTF
NA	NA	TRBV9	TRBJ1-2	TGTGCCAGCAGCCTGGACAGTAACTATGGCTACACCTTC	CASSLDSNYGYTF
NA	NA	TRBV18	TRBJ2-1	TGTGCCAGCTCACCTCGGTGGAGCTCCTACAATGAGCAGTTCTTC	CASSPRWSSYNEQFF
NA	NA	TRBV19	TRBJ2-7	TGTGCCAGTAGTATTGCCGGCCTCAACTACGAGCAGTACTTC	CASSIAGLNYEQYF
NA	NA	TRBV5-1	TRBJ2-3	TGCGCCAGCAGCTTGTCCGGGGGTAGGGCCACAGATACGCAGTATTTT	CASSLSGGRATDTQYF
NA	NA	TRBV13	TRBJ2-3	TGTGCCAGCAGCCCGAGGACAGGCACAGATACGCAGTATTTT	CASSPRTGTDTQYF
once	NA	TRBV2	TRBJ1-2	TGTGCCAGCACCCCACAGTGGGAGACTATGGGCTACACCTTC	CASTPQWETMGYTF
once	NA	TRBV19	TRBJ2-3	TGTGCCAGTCAGGACTCCCTAGCGCGAGATACGCAGTATTTT	CASQDSLARDTQYF
NA	NA	TRBV19	TRBJ2-3	TGTGCCAGTAGTATAGCTAAAGGGGAAGGCACAGATACGCAGTATTTT	CASSIAKGEGTDTQYF
NA	TRBD1	TRBV18	TRBJ2-5	TGTGCCAGCTCACCGATGGGACAGGGAGAGACCCAGTACTTC	CASSPMGQGETQYF
NA	NA	TRBV18	TRBJ2-1	TGTGCCAGCTCACGAGGGGGCTCCTACAATGAGCAGTTCTTC	CASSRGGSYNEQFF
once	NA	TRBV5-8	TRBJ1-5	TGTGCCAGCAGCTTGCTTGGGAGCGGCAATCAGCCCCAGCATTTT	CASSLLGSGNQPQHF
NA	NA	TRBV7-9	TRBJ1-1	TGTGCCAGCAGCAGGGCTACTGGGGGTGAAGCTTTCTTT	CASSRATGGEAFF
NA	NA	TRBV25-1	TRBJ2-1	TGTGCCAGCAGTGATCCCCACAGGGTAAGGGATGAGCAGTTCTTC	CASSDPHRVRDEQFF
NA	TRBD1	TRBV6-1	TRBJ1-1	TGTGCCAGCAGTCCCCGACAGGGGTCGGGCACTGAAGCTTTCTTT	CASSPRQGSGTEAFF
NA	NA	TRBV13	TRBJ2-7	TGTGCCAGCAGCCCGCGGACGGAGAGCTCCTACGAGCAGTACTTC	CASSPRTESSYEQYF
NA	NA	TRBV20-1	TRBJ2-7	TGCAGTGCTCCTGGGAGGCGCGAGCAGTACTTC	CSAPGRREQYF
NA	TRBD1	TRBV6-6	TRBJ1-5	TGTGCCAGCTCGGACAGGGTTAGCAATCAGCCCCAGCATTTT	CASSDRVSNQPQHF
NA	NA	TRBV18	TRBJ2-6	TGTGCCAGCTCACCACCTTCCCCAGGGTCTGGGGCCAACGTCCTGACTTTC	CASSPPSPGSGANVLTF
NA	TRBD2	TRBV4-2	TRBJ2-1	TGTGCCAGCAGCCAAGAGACAGCGGGGGGTGTAGGGGAGCAGTTCTTC	CASSQETAGGVGEQFF
NA	NA	TRBV4-3	TRBJ2-2	TGCGCCAGCAGCCAAGATTGGGGGCAGGGGGAGCTGTTTTTT	CASSQDWGQGELFF
NA	NA	TRBV7-2	TRBJ2-3	TGTGCCAGCAGCCGACAGGTTAGCACAGATACGCAGTATTTT	CASSRQVSTDTQYF
NA	NA	TRBV6-5	TRBJ1-2	TGTGCCAGCAGATTCCGGGCCGCCCCGGACGGCTACACCTTC	CASRFRAAPDGYTF
NA	NA	TRBV6-1	TRBJ2-2	TGTGCCAGCAGTGAACGGTACACCGGGGAGCTGTTTTTT	CASSERYTGELFF
NA	NA	TRBV11-2	TRBJ2-1	TGTGCCAGCAGCTTAGTAGCGGCGGCAGGGATATACAATGAGCAGTTCTTC	CASSLVAAAGIYNEQFF
NA	NA	TRBV5-1	TRBJ2-5	TGCGCCAGCAGCTTGTATGAGTGGGGAAGTGAAGAGACCCAGTACTTC	CASSLYEWGSEETQYF
NA	TRBD2	TRBV27	TRBJ2-5	TGTGCCAGCGGCTTTTTGGGAGGGGAGACCCAGTACTTC	CASGFLGGETQYF
NA	TRBD2	TRBV6-6	TRBJ2-1	TGTGCCAGCAGTTTCACCGGGACTAGTACAATCGGGGAGCAGTTCTTC	CASSFTGTSTIGEQFF
NA	NA	TRBV6-5	TRBJ2-2	TGTGCCAGCAGTTCCCCCGCCAGGGGCACCGGGGAGCTGTTTTTT	CASSSPARGTGELFF
NA	NA	TRBV5-1	TRBJ2-7	TGCGCCAGCAGCCTCGGATCGGACAGCTCCTACGAGCAGTACTTC	CASSLGSDSSYEQYF
NA	NA	TRBV29-1	TRBJ1-1	TGCAGCGGATTACAATGGGCAGTTGGGGCTTTCTTT	CSGLQWAVGAFF
NA	NA	TRBV5-1	TRBJ1-4	TGCGCCAGCAGCCTATCCGGGACGGCAAAAGAAAAACTGTTTTTT	CASSLSGTAKEKLFF
NA	NA	TRBV10-1	TRBJ2-6	TGCGCCAGCAGTCCGACTGGGGCCAACGTCCTGACTTTC	CASSPTGANVLTF
NA	NA	TRBV5-1	TRBJ1-1	TGCGCCACCACAACGGGGGTCGGGAACACTGAAGCTTTCTTT	CATTTGVGNTEAFF
NA	NA	TRBV19	TRBJ2-7	TGTGCCAGTTCGGGGGACTACGAGCAGTACTTC	CASSGDYEQYF
NA	TRBD1	TRBV7-9	TRBJ1-4	TGTGCCAGCCGACAGGGTTCAACTAATGAAAAACTGTTTTTT	CASRQGSTNEKLFF
NA	NA	TRBV5-4	TRBJ1-4	TGTGCCAGCAGCCGGTGGGGGCTATCAACTAATGAAAAACTGTTTTTT	CASSRWGLSTNEKLFF
NA	TRBD1	TRBV18	TRBJ1-3	TGTGCCAGCTCACCACAGGGGGCATCTGGAAACACCATATATTTT	CASSPQGASGNTIYF
NA	NA	TRBV7-9	TRBJ1-5	TGTGCCAGCAGCTCCGGGGGGGGTAGCAATCAGCCCCAGCATTTT	CASSSGGGSNQPQHF
NA	NA	TRBV18	TRBJ2-4	TGTGCCAGCTCACCGCGGGGAACGGCCAAAAACATTCAGTACTTC	CASSPRGTAKNIQYF
NA	NA	TRBV5-8	TRBJ2-4	TGTGCCAGCAGCCCCGGGGGTCGGGCCAAAAACATTCAGTACTTC	CASSPGGRAKNIQYF
NA	TRBD1	TRBV18	TRBJ1-5	TGTGCCAGCTCACCACGACAGGGAAATACCCAGCCCCAGCATTTT	CASSPRQGNTQPQHF
NA	NA	TRBV6-5	TRBJ2-1	TGTGCCAGCAGAACTGGGGGGGGCGATGAGCAGTTCTTC	CASRTGGGDEQFF
NA	NA	TRBV29-1	TRBJ2-7	TGCAGCGTTGCCCCCGACAGTACCTACGAGCAGTACTTC	CSVAPDSTYEQYF
NA	NA	TRBV5-1	TRBJ2-7	TGCGCCAGCAGCGCCTTGACAGATCCCTACGAGCAGTACTTC	CASSALTDPYEQYF
NA	NA	TRBV18	TRBJ1-3	TGTGCCAGCTCACCCCCGTACTCTGGAAACACCATATATTTT	CASSPPYSGNTIYF
NA	NA	TRBV5-1	TRBJ1-1	TGCGCCAGCAGCTTGGGTGCAGGTGGAGTACCGACTTCTGAAGCTTTCTTT	CASSLGAGGVPTSEAFF
NA	TRBD1	TRBV2	TRBJ2-7	TGTGCCAGCACCGCGGAGGGGACAGGGTTCGAGCAGTACTTC	CASTAEGTGFEQYF
NA	NA	TRBV7-9	TRBJ1-6	TGTGCCAGCAGCTTAAGGAATTCACCCCTCCACTTT	CASSLRNSPLHF
NA	NA	TRBV5-4	TRBJ2-7	TGTGCCAGCAGCTCCGGGGCCTACGAGCAGTACTTC	CASSSGAYEQYF
NA	NA	TRBV5-5	TRBJ2-5	TGTGCCAGCAGCTTGACCGGAGAAGAGACCCAGTACTTC	CASSLTGEETQYF
NA	NA	TRBV28	TRBJ1-3	TGTGCCAGCACCCCACCGGGTTCGGGAAACACCATATATTTT	CASTPPGSGNTIYF
NA	TRBD1	TRBV5-5	TRBJ2-7	TGTGCCAGCAGCGTTCGGACAGGGGACTACGAGCAGTACTTC	CASSVRTGDYEQYF
NA	TRBD1	TRBV27	TRBJ2-4	TGTGCCAGCAGTTTCGGAGGGACAGGGTTCGCCAAAAACATTCAGTACTTC	CASSFGGTGFAKNIQYF
NA	NA	TRBV9	TRBJ1-1	TGTGCCAGCAGCGTTACTCATATGGGGGGCACTGAAGCTTTCTTT	CASSVTHMGGTEAFF
NA	TRBD1	TRBV10-3	TRBJ1-1	TGTGCCACGACCGGGACAGGGGGCGCGGGCACTGAAGCTTTCTTT	CATTGTGGAGTEAFF
NA	NA	TRBV7-2	TRBJ2-7	TGTGCCAGCAGCCCGATATACTACGAGCAGTACTTC	CASSPIYYEQYF
NA	NA	TRBV6-1	TRBJ1-3	TGTGCCAGCAGTGAACTATTTTCGGGCAGGGCGTGGGGAAACACCATATATTTT	CASSELFSGRAWGNTIYF